These 2 T cell receptor beta chains were all obtained from the same sample, sequenced in a study of cytomegalovirus exposure and HLA in healthy donors. PCR used 60 Vbeta primers and 13 Jbeta primers. The protocol was immunoSEQ multiplex PCR, while the TCRdb copy is restricted to in-frame clones and leaves out a portion. The sample lists about 130,000 clones; over 80% were seen once. Sequenced sample: PBMCs. These receptors all come from a boy aged 5-17 years in good health and CMV-seronegative.

This chain joins TRBV7-9 and TRBJ1-2; the match to TRBD1 covers 8 bases. Germline V gives CDR1 SEHNR, CDR2 FQNEAQ (reference sequence). With V trimmed by 4 bases and J by 4 bases, 5 bases remained unmatched. The CDR3 contains 14 residues. The CDR3: CASSSGQGGYGYTF. In nucleotides, the CDR3 is TGTGCCAGCAGCTCTGGACAGGGAGGCTATGGCTACACCTTC.

The J gene is TRBJ2-2, the V gene TRBV4-2, with D perhaps matching TRBD2 (6 bases). Trimming pared 7 bases from V and 4 bases from J, leaving 13 bases between. CDR1 and CDR2 (germline): LGHNA, YNFKEQ. The CDR3 has 14 residues. This CDR3 is CASTPGAGTGELFF. The CDR3 region has the DNA TGTGCCAGCACCCCGGGAGCAGGCACCGGGGAGCTGTTTTTT.